The T cell receptor (beta chain) under discussion was sequenced for a study of identical twins (dated by TCRdb to the mid-2010s). Describing the broader study: To test whether fetal clonotypes persist, this study deep-sequenced TCR alpha and beta repertoires from monozygotic twins, from unrelated adults of various ages, and from cord blood. To rule out contamination, replicate twin experiments were performed at different times with different library preparation protocols. Study-level results and caveats: A weaker excess of twin sharing was found in beta out-of-frame sequences because the signal-to-noise ratio was lowered by fewer shared sequences. Zero-insertion analyses could be partly confounded by invariant T cells such as MAIT and iNKT, though diverse VJ usage argued against such confounding for most clonotypes. Compared with coincidental sharing between unrelated individuals, out-of-frame TCR alpha sequences shared between twins had an excess of sequences with low generation probability. Fewer insertions were carried by abundant cord blood beta clonotypes; a weaker similar trend was observed in young adult naive repertoires, while no such trend was observed in memory repertoires. Recombination models systematically underestimated out-of-frame TCR alpha sharing in monozygotic twins but agreed with sharing between unrelated individuals. Because the same donors could not be followed over many years, the conclusions relied on cross-sectional statistical analysis.

Notes on this clonotype: There is no known antigen for this receptor. No much larger clone exists at a distance of one base, and base qualities are not known.

Only healthy Caucasian donors were included. The twin cohort comprised three pairs of female monozygotic twins, all aged roughly 18 to 30 years. Peripheral blood mononuclear cells were used as the source from which RNA for TCR libraries was isolated. Receptor libraries were prepared by 5' RACE. TCRdb lists the instrument as Illumina HiSeq 2000. A universal primer binding site was introduced by template switching, and a unique molecular identifier was present in the final cDNA, enabling accurate counting of TCR cDNA molecules. First-strand cDNA for TCR alpha and beta chains was synthesized from specific primers in the conserved constant-segment region. Each cDNA library was double barcoded, with a SMART-Mk sample barcode plus Illumina barcodes, to control for contamination. TruSeq adapter sequences and Illumina sample barcodes were added in two successive PCR steps. The TCR alpha and beta cDNA libraries were sequenced on the Illumina HiSeq platform using custom primers. The source study handled its data this way. MiGEC was used to process raw reads and extract unique molecular identifiers, and MiXCR was used to find CDR3 positions. Recombination models were inferred per individual with the repgenHMM and IGoR tools using an EM algorithm. The analysis of shared clonotypes was done with the tcR package in R, with sharing normalized by the product of cloneset sizes. To study raw recombination free of thymic and clonal selection effects, out-of-frame nonproductive sequences were analyzed. TCRdb took the public reads, trimmed them with fastp at Q25, ran MiXCR for clone calling and kept in-frame beta chains. CDR3 protein duplicates are merged, each entry listing the most common genes and DNA. TCRdb's processing, not the authors' own work, is the source of the V and J calls. Present in this sample are 700,000 or so distinct CDR3 sequences, around 8.6% of which were seen just once. Roughly 0.97% of the sample is in the top ten clones.

Another study also made use of these data, one on yellow fever vaccine responses in identical twins. As that second paper reports: The authors reported that the T cell response to vaccination in identical twins appeared partly convergent and partly personalized. Focusing on identical twins, the study followed the T cell clones that responded to the vaccine, and did so with precision.

The TCR originated in a woman aged 18-30 years in good health. Material for sequencing was PBMCs.

This receptor carries the CDR3 CASSWSPSESLNTGELFF. The DNA reads as follows: TGTGCCAGCAGCTGGTCCCCTAGCGAGAGTCTGAACACCGGGGAGCTGTTTTTT. The receptor chain draws on TRBV5-5 and TRBJ2-2; D gene: possibly TRBD2, on 6 matching bases. V lost 3 bases and J lost 1 base; the stretch between them is 19 bases long. The CDR3 runs 18 amino acids, cysteine and phenylalanine included. Of all the DNA, just the CDR3 is kept, 54 bases in frame from base 1. From the germline V gene (reference sequence), CDR1 is SGHKS and CDR2 is YYEKEE. The full variable domain, with segments outside the CDR3 supplied by the reference TRBV5-5 and TRBJ2-2 proteins, appears as DAGVTQSPTHLIKTRGQQVTLRCSPISGHKSVSWYQQVLGQGPQFIFQYYEKEERGRGNFPDRFSARQFPNYSSELNVNALLLGDSALYLCASSWSPSESLNTGELFFGEGSRLTVL.